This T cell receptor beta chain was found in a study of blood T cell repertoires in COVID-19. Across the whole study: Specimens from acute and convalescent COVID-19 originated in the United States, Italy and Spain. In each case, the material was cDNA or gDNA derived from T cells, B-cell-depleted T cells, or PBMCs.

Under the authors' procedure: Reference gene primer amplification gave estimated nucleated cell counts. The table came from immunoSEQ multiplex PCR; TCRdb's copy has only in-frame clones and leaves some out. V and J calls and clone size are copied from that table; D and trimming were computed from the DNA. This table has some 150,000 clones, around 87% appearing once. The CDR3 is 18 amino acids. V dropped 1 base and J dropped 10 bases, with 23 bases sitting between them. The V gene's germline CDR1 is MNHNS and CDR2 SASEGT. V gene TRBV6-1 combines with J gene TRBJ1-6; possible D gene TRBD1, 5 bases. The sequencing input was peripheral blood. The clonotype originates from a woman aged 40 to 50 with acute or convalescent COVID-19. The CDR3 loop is CASSEDGHPNWEESPLHF. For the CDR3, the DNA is TGTGCCAGCAGTGAAGATGGACATCCGAATTGGGAGGAATCACCCCTCCACTTT.